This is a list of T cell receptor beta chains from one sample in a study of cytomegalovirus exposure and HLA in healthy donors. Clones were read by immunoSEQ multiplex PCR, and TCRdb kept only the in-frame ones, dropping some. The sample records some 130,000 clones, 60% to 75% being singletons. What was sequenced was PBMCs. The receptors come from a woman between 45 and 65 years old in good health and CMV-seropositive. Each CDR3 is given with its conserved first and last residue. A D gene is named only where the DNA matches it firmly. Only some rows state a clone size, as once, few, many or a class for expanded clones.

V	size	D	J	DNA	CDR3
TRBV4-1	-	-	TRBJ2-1	TGCGCCAGCAGCCAAGATCCCAGTTACAATGAGCAGTTCTTC	CASSQDPSYNEQFF
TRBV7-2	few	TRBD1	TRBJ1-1	TGTGCCAGCAGATCCAGACAGGGGTCGGGCACTGAAGCTTTCTTT	CASRSRQGSGTEAFF
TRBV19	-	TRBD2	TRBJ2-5	TGTGCCAGTAGTATGGGTAGCGGGGGCCCCCAAGAGACCCAGTACTTC	CASSMGSGGPQETQYF
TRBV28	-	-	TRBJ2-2	TGTGCCAGCCACAGCCTGACGGGGGGGGAGCTGTTTTTT	CASHSLTGGELFF
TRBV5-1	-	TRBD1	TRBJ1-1	TGCGCCAGCAGCTTGGGGGGACAGGGGAACACTGAAGCTTTCTTT	CASSLGGQGNTEAFF
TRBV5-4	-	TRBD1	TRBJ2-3	TGTGCCAGCAGCCCACCGGGACAGGGAGCAGATACGCAGTATTTT	CASSPPGQGADTQYF
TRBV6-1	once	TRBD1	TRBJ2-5	TGTGCCAGCAGGTTGACAGGGGGAGAGACCCAGTACTTC	CASRLTGGETQYF
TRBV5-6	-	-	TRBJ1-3	TGTGCCAGCAGCTTGAAAAGACGGGACACCATATATTTT	CASSLKRRDTIYF
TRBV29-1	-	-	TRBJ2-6	TGCAGCGCCGGGTTCAGGGCAGGGGCCAACGTCCTGACTTTC	CSAGFRAGANVLTF
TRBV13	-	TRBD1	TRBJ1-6	TGTGCCAGCAAGCAGGGGGGACGGAATAATTCACCCCTCCACTTT	CASKQGGRNNSPLHF
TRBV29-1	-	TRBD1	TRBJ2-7	TGCAGCGCAGGGACAGGGGAAGACGAGCAGTACTTC	CSAGTGEDEQYF
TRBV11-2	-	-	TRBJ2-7	TGTGCCAGCAGCTCAACCCCCCGAGCCTACGAGCAGTACTTC	CASSSTPRAYEQYF
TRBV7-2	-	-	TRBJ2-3	TGTGCCAGCAGCTCGGTCCTTAGCGGAGATACGCAGTATTTT	CASSSVLSGDTQYF
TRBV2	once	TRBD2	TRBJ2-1	TGTGCCAGCAGCCCCGCGCTAGCGGGGCGCAATGAGCAGTTCTTC	CASSPALAGRNEQFF
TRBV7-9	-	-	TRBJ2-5	TGTGCCAGCAGCCCCGCAGTGGACCAAGAGACCCAGTACTTC	CASSPAVDQETQYF
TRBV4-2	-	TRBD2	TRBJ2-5	TGTGCCAGCAGCCAAGAGCGGGGGGGCCAAGAGACCCAGTACTTC	CASSQERGGQETQYF
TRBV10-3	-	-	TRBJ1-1	TGTGCCATCCTACAGTCCCATGGGGGGGGCACTGAAGCTTTCTTT	CAILQSHGGGTEAFF
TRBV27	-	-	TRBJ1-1	TGTGCCAGCAGTTTCTCGGGGATGGGGACTGAAGCTTTCTTT	CASSFSGMGTEAFF
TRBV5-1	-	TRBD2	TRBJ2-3	TGCGCCAGCAGCTCGTCAGGACTAGCGGGGGTGAACACAGATACGCAGTATTTT	CASSSSGLAGVNTDTQYF
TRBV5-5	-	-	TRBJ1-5	TGTGCCAGCAGCTTGGCCGAGTCATTCTATAGCAATCAGCCCCAGCATTTT	CASSLAESFYSNQPQHF
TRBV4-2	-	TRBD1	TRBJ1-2	TGTGCCAGCAGCCAAGCCCAGGGACAGGGCGTTAACTATGGCTACACCTTC	CASSQAQGQGVNYGYTF
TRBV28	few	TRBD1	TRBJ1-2	TGTGCCAGCAGAAACCCGGACAGGTCGGAGGGTGGCTACACCTTC	CASRNPDRSEGGYTF
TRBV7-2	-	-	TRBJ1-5	TGTGCCAGCAGCCGACGCGGAGGCAATCAGCCCCAGCATTTT	CASSRRGGNQPQHF
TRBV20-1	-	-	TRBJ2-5	TGCAGTGCTGAGTGGGAGACCCAGTACTTC	CSAEWETQYF
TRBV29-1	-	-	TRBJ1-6	TGCAGCGTTCAGGGGAATATCCGAGAGGAAGGGCGCGGGGGGAATTCACCCCTCCACTTT	CSVQGNIREEGRGGNSPLHF
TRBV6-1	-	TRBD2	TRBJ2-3	TGTGCCACCGACCGGGGGGTCACAGATACGCAGTATTTT	CATDRGVTDTQYF
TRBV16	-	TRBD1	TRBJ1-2	TGTGCCAGCAGCCAAAACGCCGGGACAGGGGGCGGTGGCTACACCTTC	CASSQNAGTGGGGYTF
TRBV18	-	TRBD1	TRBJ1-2	TGTGCCAGCTCACAGGACAGGGATGGCTACACCTTC	CASSQDRDGYTF
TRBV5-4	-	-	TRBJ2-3	TGTGCCAGCAGCCCGGCGGCTCAGCCAGATACGCAGTATTTT	CASSPAAQPDTQYF
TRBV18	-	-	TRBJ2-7	TGTGCCAGCCTCGAGGGGGGGGACGAGCAGTACTTC	CASLEGGDEQYF
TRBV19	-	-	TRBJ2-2	TGTGCCAGTAACGAAGACAGATACACCGGGGAGCTGTTTTTT	CASNEDRYTGELFF
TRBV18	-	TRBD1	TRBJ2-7	TGTGCCAGCTCACCGACAGGGGTGATAGTGGAGCAGTACTTC	CASSPTGVIVEQYF
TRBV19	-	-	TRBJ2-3	TGTGCCAGTACCCCTAAGGGAGCTAGCACAGATACGCAGTATTTT	CASTPKGASTDTQYF
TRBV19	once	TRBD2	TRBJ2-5	TGTGCCAGTAGCCCCACTAGCGGTCAAGAGACCCAGTACTTC	CASSPTSGQETQYF
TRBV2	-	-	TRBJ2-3	TGTGCCAGCAGTGGCTTCAGGAGCACAGATACGCAGTATTTT	CASSGFRSTDTQYF
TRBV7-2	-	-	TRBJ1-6	TGTGCCAGCAGTCTTCCGCTGGGGGTCGGGGGAAATTCACCCCTCCACTTT	CASSLPLGVGGNSPLHF
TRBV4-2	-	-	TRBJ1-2	TGTGCCAGCAGCCAAGAAAGGGGTTCTCACTATGGCTACACCTTC	CASSQERGSHYGYTF
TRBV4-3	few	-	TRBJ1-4	TGCGCCAGCAGCCAACTCGCAACTAATGAAAAACTGTTTTTT	CASSQLATNEKLFF
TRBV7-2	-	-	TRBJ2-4	TGTGCCAGCAGTTCGCTTTCAGGGACATTGAGATCATTC	CASSSLSGTLRSF
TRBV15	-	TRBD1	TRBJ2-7	TGTGCCACCACTCGGGGACAGGGCTACGACGAGCAGTACTTC	CATTRGQGYDEQYF
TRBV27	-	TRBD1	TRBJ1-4	TGTGCCAGCAGTTCAAACCCCGGGACAGGGGTAGAAAAACTGTTTTTT	CASSSNPGTGVEKLFF
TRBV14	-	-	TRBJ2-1	TGTGCCAGCAGCTTCCGACTCCTGAGCTCCTACAATGAGCAGTTCTTC	CASSFRLLSSYNEQFF
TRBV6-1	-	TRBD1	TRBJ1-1	TGTGCAGTCGACCGGGGACAGGCCAACACTGAAGCTTTCTTT	CAVDRGQANTEAFF
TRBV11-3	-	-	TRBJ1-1	TGTGCCAGCAGCACTGACACCGGATGTGAAGCTTTCTTT	CASSTDTGCEAFF
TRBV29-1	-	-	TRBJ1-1	TGCAGCGGCCGCCTTGGGCAGGGCGTGAACACTGAAGCTTTCTTT	CSGRLGQGVNTEAFF
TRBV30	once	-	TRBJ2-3	TGTGCCTGGAGTGTGGGACTTTATACGCAGTATTTT	CAWSVGLYTQYF
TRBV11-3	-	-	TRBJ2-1	TGTGCCAGCAGCTTATACTCCTACAATGAGCAGTTCTTC	CASSLYSYNEQFF
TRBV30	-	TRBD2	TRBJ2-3	TGTGCCTGGGAACTAGCGGGGGGGGGACTCTACACAGATACGCAGTATTTT	CAWELAGGGLYTDTQYF
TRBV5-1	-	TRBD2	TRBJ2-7	TGCGCCAGCACCGCGGGACTAAGTTTCCTCCGGTCCTACGAGCAGTACTTC	CASTAGLSFLRSYEQYF
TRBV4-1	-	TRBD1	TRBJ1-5	TGCGCCAGCAGCCAAGCGGGACAGGTCCATCAGCCCCAGCATTTT	CASSQAGQVHQPQHF
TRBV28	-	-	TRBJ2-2	TGTGCCAGCAGTCCCCTCATCCTGGGGGCGGACACCGGGGAGCTGTTTTTT	CASSPLILGADTGELFF
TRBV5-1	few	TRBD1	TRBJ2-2	TGCGCCAGCAGCTCCCCCGGGACAGGGATTAGCACCGGGGAGCTGTTTTTT	CASSSPGTGISTGELFF